This T cell receptor beta chain was obtained from a study of blood T cell repertoires in COVID-19 (dated by TCRdb to the early 2020s). The study in broad terms: The collaborator samples originated in the United States, Italy and Spain and spanned the acute and convalescent phases of COVID-19. Nearly every sample came with metadata listing a de-identified subject ID, COVID-19 status, age in years and sex. Where available, HLA class I and class II types were obtained from metadata supplied by the sample provider rather than from assay-based typing. The material from the prospective study consisted of cDNA or gDNA derived from T cells, B-cell-depleted T cells, or PBMCs. A freely available public database, intended as a resource for researchers studying the immune response to SARS-CoV-2, is where the repertoires were released. Deeply sampled blood TCRbeta repertoires from subjects exposed to, actively infected with, or recovered from COVID-19 were included in the dataset. Samples were obtained from the ongoing ImmuneRACE study (first 160 participants) and from over 1,000 subjects provided by 6 global collaborators.

CDR1 and CDR2 are drawn from the germline V gene: SGHRS, YFSETQ. At the junction V is shortened by 5 bases and J by 0 bases, with 17 bases in between. Reading from cysteine to phenylalanine, the CDR3 counts 16 amino acids. Of all the DNA, just the CDR3 is kept, 48 bases in frame from base 1. Collaborating institutions collected whole blood in K2EDTA tubes following their own protocols. For TCRbeta analysis, collaborators shipped samples as frozen whole blood, isolated PBMCs, or DNA extracted from either of those sample types. This clone came up once. No antigen is known for it. Base qualities are missing; no much larger clone stands one base away. General conclusions and limits of the study: The amount of clinical and demographic metadata varied by source and participant and was provided uncurated.

The immunoSEQ Assay, a bias-controlled multiplex PCR, was used to amplify TCRbeta CDR3 regions from genomic DNA. In the original analysis: Nucleated cell counts per sample were estimated from amplification of reference gene primers within the assay. To quantify the absolute abundance of each unique TCRbeta CDR3 rearrangement, sequence reads were collapsed and filtered. For each sample, productive Simpson clonality was calculated as the square root of Simpson's diversity index across productive rearrangements. TCRdb retrieved this table from immuneACCESS and kept in-frame rearrangements only. Not all clones are present; in checked studies, unresolved V genes account for under half, and no reason is known for the remainder. That table gives V, J and clone size, and the DNA gave D and trimming. The sample contains under 250,000 clones, over 80% of them found a single time. In total, the top ten clones hold around 2.5% of the sample.

The sample comprised peripheral blood. The V and J segments used are TRBV5-1 and TRBJ1-2; TRBD1 is perhaps the D gene, given 6 matching bases. The sequence derives from a woman aged 70-85 years with active or convalescent COVID-19. The base sequence is TGCGCCAGCAGACCTTGGGGGGGGCAAGCTAACTATGGCTACACCTTC. Its translation reads: CASRPWGGQANYGYTF.